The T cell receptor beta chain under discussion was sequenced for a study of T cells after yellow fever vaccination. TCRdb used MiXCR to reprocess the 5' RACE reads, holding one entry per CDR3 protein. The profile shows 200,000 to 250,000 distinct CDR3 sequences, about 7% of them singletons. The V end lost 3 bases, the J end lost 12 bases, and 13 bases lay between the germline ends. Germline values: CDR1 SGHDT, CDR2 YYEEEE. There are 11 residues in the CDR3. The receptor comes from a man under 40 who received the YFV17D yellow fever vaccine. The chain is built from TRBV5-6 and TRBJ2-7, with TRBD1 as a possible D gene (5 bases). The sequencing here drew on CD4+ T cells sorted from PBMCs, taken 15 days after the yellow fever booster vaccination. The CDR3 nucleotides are TGTGCCAGCAGCTCCATGGCAGGGCGGTACTTC. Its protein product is CASSSMAGRYF.